This TCR beta chain was observed in a study of technical replicates of blood from several donors. The CDR3 has 13 residues. The germline V and J ends were trimmed by 6 bases and 3 bases, with 12 bases remaining between them. The germline V gene encodes CDR1 SGHTA and CDR2 FQGNSA. Here immunoSEQ multiplex PCR was the method, and the copy in TCRdb shows in-frame clones only, minus some. Of around 61,000 clones listed, approximately 83% are singletons. The chain recombines TRBV7-2 with TRBJ2-7; D call uncertain. The receptor was derived from a human donor in good health. Some clones in this sample may be carry-over from other donors' samples. Sequences were obtained from PBMCs. DNA for the CDR3: TGTGCCAGCAGTCATAGCCTGGACTACGAGCAGTACTTC. Translating gives CASSHSLDYEQYF.